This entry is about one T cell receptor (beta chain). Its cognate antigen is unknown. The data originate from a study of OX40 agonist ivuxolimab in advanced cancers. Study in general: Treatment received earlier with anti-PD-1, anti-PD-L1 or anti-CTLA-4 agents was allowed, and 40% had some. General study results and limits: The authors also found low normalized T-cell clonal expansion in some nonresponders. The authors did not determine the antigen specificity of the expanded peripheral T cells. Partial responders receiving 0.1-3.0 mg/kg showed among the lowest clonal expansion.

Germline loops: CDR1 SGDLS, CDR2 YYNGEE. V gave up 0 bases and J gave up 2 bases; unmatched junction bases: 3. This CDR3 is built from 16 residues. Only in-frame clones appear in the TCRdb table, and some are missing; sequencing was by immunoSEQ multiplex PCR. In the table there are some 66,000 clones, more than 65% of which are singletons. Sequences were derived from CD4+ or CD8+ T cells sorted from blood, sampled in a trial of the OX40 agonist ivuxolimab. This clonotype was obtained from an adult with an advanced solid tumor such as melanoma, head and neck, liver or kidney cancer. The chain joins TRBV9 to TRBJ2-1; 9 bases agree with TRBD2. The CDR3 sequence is CASSVVASGTYNEQFF. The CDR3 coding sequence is TGTGCCAGCAGCGTAGTGGCTAGCGGGACCTACAATGAGCAGTTCTTC.